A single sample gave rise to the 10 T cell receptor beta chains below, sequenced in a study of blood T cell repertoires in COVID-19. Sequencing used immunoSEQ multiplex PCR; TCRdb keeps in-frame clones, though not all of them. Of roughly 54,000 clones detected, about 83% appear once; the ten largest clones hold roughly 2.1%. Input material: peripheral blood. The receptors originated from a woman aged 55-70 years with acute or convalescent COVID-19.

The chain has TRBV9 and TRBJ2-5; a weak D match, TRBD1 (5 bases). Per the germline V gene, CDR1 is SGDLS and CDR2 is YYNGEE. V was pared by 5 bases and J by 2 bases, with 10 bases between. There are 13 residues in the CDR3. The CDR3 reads CASSIDSQETQYF. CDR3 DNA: TGTGCCAGCAGTATCGACAGTCAAGAGACCCAGTACTTC.

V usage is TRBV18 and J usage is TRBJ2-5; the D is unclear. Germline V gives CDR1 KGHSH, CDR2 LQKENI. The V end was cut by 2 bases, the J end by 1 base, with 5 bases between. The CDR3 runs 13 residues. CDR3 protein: CASSPGIQETQYF. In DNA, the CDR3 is TGTGCCAGCTCACCAGGCATCCAAGAGACCCAGTACTTC. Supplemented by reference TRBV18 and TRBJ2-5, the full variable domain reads NAGVMQNPRHLVRRRGQEARLRCSPMKGHSHVYWYRQLPEEGLKFMVYLQKENIIDESGMPKERFSAEFPKEGPSILRIQQVVRGDSAAYFCASSPGIQETQYFGPGTRLLVL.

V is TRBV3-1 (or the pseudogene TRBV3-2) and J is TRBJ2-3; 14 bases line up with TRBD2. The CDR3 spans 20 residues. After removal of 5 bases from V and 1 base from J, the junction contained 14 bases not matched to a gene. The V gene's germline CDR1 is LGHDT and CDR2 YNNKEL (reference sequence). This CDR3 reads CASSTHRTSGGSVGTDTQYF. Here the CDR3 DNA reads TGTGCCAGCAGCACCCATCGGACTAGCGGGGGGTCGGTGGGCACAGATACGCAGTATTTT.

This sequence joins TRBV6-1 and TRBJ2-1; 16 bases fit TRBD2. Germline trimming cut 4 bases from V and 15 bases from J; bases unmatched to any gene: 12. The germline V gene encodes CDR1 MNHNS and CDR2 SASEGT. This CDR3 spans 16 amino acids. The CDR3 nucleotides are TGTGCCAGCAGTGGTTTGGGACTAGCGGGGGGGATGAGGCGGTTCTTC. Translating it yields CASSGLGLAGGMRRFF.

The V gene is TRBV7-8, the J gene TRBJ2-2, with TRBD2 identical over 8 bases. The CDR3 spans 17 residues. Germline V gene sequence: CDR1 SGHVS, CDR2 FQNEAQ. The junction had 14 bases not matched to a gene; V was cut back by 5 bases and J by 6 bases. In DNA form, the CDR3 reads TGTGCCAGCAGCGCCCGGGAGAGCGGGAGTATCTCCGGGGAGCTGTTTTTT. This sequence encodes CASSARESGSISGELFF.

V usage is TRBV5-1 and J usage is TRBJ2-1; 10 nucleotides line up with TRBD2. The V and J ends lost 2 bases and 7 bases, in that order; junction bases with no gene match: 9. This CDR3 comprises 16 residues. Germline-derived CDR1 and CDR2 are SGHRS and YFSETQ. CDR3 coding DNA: TGCGCCAGCAGCTTAGTAGCGGGGGGACTAGCGAATGAGCAGTTCTTC. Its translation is CASSLVAGGLANEQFF.

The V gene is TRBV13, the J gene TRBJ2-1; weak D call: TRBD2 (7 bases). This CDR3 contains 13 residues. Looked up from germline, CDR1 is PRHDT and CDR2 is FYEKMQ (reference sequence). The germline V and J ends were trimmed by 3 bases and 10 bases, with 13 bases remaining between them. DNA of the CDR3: TGTGCCAGCAGCTTGGGACGGGGGGCCGAGCAGTTCTTC. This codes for CASSLGRGAEQFF. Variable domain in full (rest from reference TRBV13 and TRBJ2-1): AAGVIQSPRHLIKEKRETATLKCYPIPRHDTVYWYQQGPGQDPQFLISFYEKMQSDKGSIPDRFSAQQFSDYHSELNMSSLELGDSALYFCASSLGRGAEQFFGPGTRLTVL.

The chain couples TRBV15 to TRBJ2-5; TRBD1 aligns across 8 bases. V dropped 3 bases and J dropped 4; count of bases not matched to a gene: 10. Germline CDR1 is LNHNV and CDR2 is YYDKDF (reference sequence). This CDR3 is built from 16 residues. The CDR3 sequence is CATSSLTLRGRETQYF. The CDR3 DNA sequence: TGTGCCACCAGCAGCCTCACTCTCAGGGGGCGAGAGACCCAGTACTTC.

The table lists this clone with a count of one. Here the CDR3 reads CASSPPGQGGNQPQHF. In DNA, the CDR3 is TGTGCCAGCAGCCCGCCGGGACAGGGAGGCAATCAGCCCCAGCATTTT. The rearrangement uses TRBV6-6 and TRBJ1-5; 9 bases line up with TRBD1. The V segment lost 6 bases and the J segment 2 bases; nucleotides outside the gene matches: 8. Germline values: CDR1 MNHNY, CDR2 SVGAGI (reference sequence). This CDR3 has 16 amino acids.

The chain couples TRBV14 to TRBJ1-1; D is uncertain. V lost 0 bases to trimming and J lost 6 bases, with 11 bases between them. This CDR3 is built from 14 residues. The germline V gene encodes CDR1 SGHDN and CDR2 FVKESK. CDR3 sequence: CASSQELRRPEAFF. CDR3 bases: TGTGCCAGCAGCCAAGAACTACGGAGGCCTGAAGCTTTCTTT.